The source of this TCR beta chain is a study of sequential checkpoint blockade in melanoma. Study context: First-line arms were nivolumab then ipilimumab, or the reverse, randomized 1:1. After both sequences, patients received maintenance nivolumab.

Treatment indicated: randomized to nivolumab then ipilimumab (arm A) or the reverse (arm B). Patients had received no earlier DNA-damaging chemotherapy. PBMC sorting kept live CD3+CD8+ cells without CD19 or CD56. Sequencing was performed with immunoSEQ multiplex PCR; in TCRdb, only in-frame clones are kept and a portion is missing. Here the sample spans 8,900 or so clones, roughly 90% being singletons. This CDR3 is built from 15 residues. The germline V gene encodes CDR1 SGHDT and CDR2 YYEEEE. V lost 4 bases, J lost 4 bases, and 5 bases stayed unmatched. The sequencing here drew on CD8+ T cells sorted from blood (inferred from file names), taken from a patient given nivolumab and ipilimumab in sequence. This sequence originates from a human donor with melanoma. This rearrangement joins TRBV5-6 to TRBJ2-7; 13 nucleotides line up with TRBD2. In DNA form, the CDR3 reads TGTGCCAGCAGCGCGGGACTAGCGGGGATATACGAGCAGTACGTC. It specifies CASSAGLAGIYEQYV.